The 5 T cell receptor beta chains in this list originate from one sample, sequenced in a study of cytomegalovirus exposure and HLA in healthy donors. TCRdb's table, derived via immunoSEQ multiplex PCR, lists solely in-frame clones and lacks some. Of around 220,000 clones in the sample, 70% to 90% were seen once. What was sequenced was PBMCs. These receptors all come from a woman aged 18 to 35 in good health and CMV-seronegative.

The chain has TRBV28 and TRBJ2-1; possible D gene TRBD1, 6 bases. The CDR3 extends over 13 amino acids. Germline V gives CDR1 MDHEN, CDR2 SYDVKM. V was cut by 6 bases and J by 6 bases, with 12 bases left in between. CDR3 DNA: TGTGCCAGCAGCCCAGGGGAACCCAATGAGCAGTTCTTC. It specifies CASSPGEPNEQFF.

The rearrangement links TRBV27 to TRBJ2-2; TRBD2 aligns across 7 bases. V shed 5 bases, J shed 6 bases, and the junction held 6 bases outside the gene matches. Germline-derived CDR1 and CDR2 are MNHEY and SMNVEV (reference sequence). This CDR3 is built from 14 residues. The CDR3 protein is CASSPRTSPGELFF. In DNA, the CDR3 is TGTGCCAGCAGTCCGCGGACTAGTCCCGGGGAGCTGTTTTTT.

The rearrangement uses TRBV5-1 and TRBJ2-7; D remains unclear. Trimming pared 0 bases from V and 4 bases from J, leaving 14 bases between. Germline V gives CDR1 SGHRS, CDR2 YFSETQ. The CDR3 is made up of 15 amino acids. The CDR3 DNA reads as TGCGCCAGCAGCTTGGCAACCGGAGCCTCATACGAGCAGTACTTC. It yields the protein CASSLATGASYEQYF.

This clone was found a few times. V usage is TRBV19 and J usage is TRBJ2-3, with D unclear. The CDR3 has 12 amino acids. Germline values: CDR1 LNHDA, CDR2 SQIVND (reference sequence). The V end lost 4 bases, the J end lost 0 bases, and 2 bases lay between the germline ends. CDR3 residues: CASSTSTDTQYF. The CDR3 DNA reads as TGTGCCAGTAGTACTAGCACAGATACGCAGTATTTT.

The chain couples TRBV6-1 to TRBJ1-5, with D possibly matching TRBD1 (6 bases). Trimming removed 0 bases from V and 5 bases from J, with 11 bases in between. The CDR3 runs to 15 residues. Germline CDR1 is MNHNS and CDR2 is SASEGT. CDR3 bases: TGTGCCAGCAGTGAAGCAGGGGGTTACCATCAGCCCCAGCATTTT. This encodes CASSEAGGYHQPQHF.